This T cell receptor (beta chain) was recovered during a study of chemoradiotherapy in HPV16-positive cancers. The study's findings and limits: Better recurrence-free survival went with HPV-responsive T-cell expansion in HPV16-positive patients.

Samples were taken several times over chemoradiotherapy. Sequencing was performed with immunoSEQ multiplex PCR; in TCRdb, only in-frame clones are kept and a portion is missing. This table holds 8,100 or so clones, approximately 74% found once. The ends were cut back, 0 bases at V and 11 bases at J, with 10 bases in the middle. The CDR3 has 13 amino acids. The V gene's germline CDR1 is SNHLY and CDR2 FYNNEI. As regards this clone: The antigen is unknown.

The chain carries TRBV2 and TRBJ1-4, with a weak D call TRBD1 (5 bases). The material sequenced was tumor tissue, taken from a patient who underwent chemoradiotherapy. This TCR derives from a human donor with HPV-associated anogenital cancer. The CDR3 DNA follows: TGTGCCAGCAGTGAAGCGCTTCCAGGGAAACTGTTTTTT. Its translation is CASSEALPGKLFF.